The 14 T cell receptor beta chains given below trace back to one sample, sequenced in a study of T cell changes during pregnancy in multiple sclerosis. Method: immunoSEQ multiplex PCR; TCRdb's copy keeps in-frame clones and lacks some. The data contain more than 70,000 clones, 93% of them singletons. Sample: peripheral blood, taken in the second trimester of pregnancy. The receptor source for this set is a female donor with multiple sclerosis, enrolled in a pregnancy study.

Regarding this clone: Mismatch with germline at one junction end may stem from a read error. CDR3 amino acids: CASTLDAVPGEQYF. The CDR3 region has the DNA TGCGCCAGCACCTTGGACGCTGTACCGGGGGAGCAGTACTTC. This chain joins TRBV5-1 and TRBJ2-7; a possible D gene is TRBD2 (5 bases). CDR1 and CDR2 (germline): SGHRS, YFSETQ. This CDR3 region has 14 residues.

Notes on this clone: One junction end disagrees with the germline gene, perhaps due to a read error. The chain is built from TRBV11-2 and TRBJ1-6; 7 bases align to TRBD1. CDR3 size: 12 residues. Germline loops: CDR1 SGHAT, CDR2 FQNNGV. CDR3 nucleotide sequence: TGTGCCAGCAGCGCTGGCGGGACAGCTATTTTGTTT. It is translated as CASSAGGTAILF.

The rearrangement links TRBV2 to TRBJ1-6; D may be TRBD1 (5 bases). CDR3 length equals 13 residues. The germline V and J ends were trimmed by 8 bases and 7 bases, with 12 bases remaining between them. Germline V lookup: CDR1 SNHLY, CDR2 FYNNEI. The CDR3 loop is CASAAGLNSPLHF. CDR3 bases: TGTGCCAGCGCTGCAGGGCTAAATTCACCCCTCCACTTT.

This chain links TRBV7-2 with TRBJ2-3; TRBD2 matches 13 bases. The germline V gene has CDR1 SGHTA and CDR2 FQGNSA. J lost 3 bases, V lost 1 base, and 10 bases had no gene match. This CDR3 comprises 19 residues. Written as DNA, the CDR3 is TGTGCCAGCAGCTTAGGACTAGCGGGGGGCCGGGGGCGTACAGATACGCAGTATTTT. As protein: CASSLGLAGGRGRTDTQYF.

The V and J genes are TRBV5-1 and TRBJ2-1; 12 bases match TRBD2. With V trimmed by 0 bases and J by 4 bases, 5 bases remained unmatched. This CDR3 is 17 amino acids long. CDR1 is SGHRS and CDR2 is YFSETQ in the germline V gene. The CDR3 DNA reads as TGCGCCAGCAGCTTGGGACTAGCGGGGGCGCCGTACAATGAGCAGTTCTTC. This codes for CASSLGLAGAPYNEQFF.

This rearrangement joins TRBV6-6 to TRBJ2-7, with D maybe TRBD2 (5 bases). Trimming shortened V by 0 bases and J by 0 bases, and 12 bases separated the two germline ends. Germline V lookup: CDR1 MNHNY, CDR2 SVGAGI (reference sequence). The CDR3 has 16 amino acids. The CDR3 reads CASSYSSGVISYEQYF. CDR3 sequence (DNA): TGTGCCAGCAGTTACTCCTCCGGGGTGATCTCCTACGAGCAGTACTTC.

In nucleotides, the CDR3 is TGTGCCAGCAGTGTTGAGAGCAATCAGCCCCAGCATTTT. It translates to CASSVESNQPQHF. The chain links TRBV2 to TRBJ1-5; D unclear. The CDR3 loop spans 13 amino acids. Trimming left V 4 bases short and J 1 base short, with 5 bases between. Germline V CDR1 and CDR2: SNHLY, FYNNEI.

CDR3 in amino acids: CAISDYRRNTEAFF. The CDR3, as DNA: TGTGCCATCAGTGATTATCGTCGGAACACTGAAGCTTTCTTT. The chain couples TRBV10-3 to TRBJ1-1; D remains ambiguous. Germline lookup yields CDR1 ENHRY and CDR2 SYGVKD. V shed 3 bases and J shed 1 base, with 9 bases lying between them. The CDR3 runs 14 residues.

The CDR3 protein is CAISELDEQFF. CDR3 bases: TGTGCCATCAGTGAACTAGATGAGCAGTTCTTC. The chain couples TRBV10-3 to TRBJ2-1, with D possibly TRBD2 on 5 matching bases. The CDR3 consists of 11 residues. Trimming removed 3 bases at V and 8 bases at J, with 5 bases between. Germline CDR1 is ENHRY and CDR2 is SYGVKD.

The gene calls are TRBV29-1 and TRBJ1-1, with 9 bases identical to TRBD1. From germline, CDR1 is SQVTM and CDR2 ANQGSEA. This CDR3 has 16 amino acids. Trimming took 5 bases from V and 0 from J; bases not matched to a gene: 10. Written as DNA, the CDR3 is TGCAGCGTTCTAAACAGGGGGCGACGGATGAACACTGAAGCTTTCTTT. It is translated as CSVLNRGRRMNTEAFF.

V and J are TRBV4-1 and TRBJ2-7; TRBD1 agrees at 7 bases. With 1 base clipped from V and 3 bases from J, the junction kept 3 bases outside the gene matches. Germline loops: CDR1 MGHRA, CDR2 YSYEKL. The CDR3 spans 14 residues. CDR3 residues: CASSQGRDSYEQYF. Written as DNA, the CDR3 is TGCGCCAGCAGCCAAGGCCGGGACAGCTACGAGCAGTACTTC.

The chain has TRBV10-3 and TRBJ1-6, with TRBD1 matching over 9 bases. Germline CDR1 and CDR2: ENHRY and SYGVKD. The ends lost 4 bases at V and 8 bases at J; junction bases unmatched: 12. The CDR3 totals 17 residues. CDR3 sequence: CAISAGGQGLPHSPLHF. CDR3 bases: TGTGCCATCAGTGCGGGGGGACAGGGACTCCCTCATTCACCCCTCCACTTT.

The V gene is TRBV2, the J gene TRBJ2-5; tentative D call: TRBD2 (6 bases). The germline CDR1 and CDR2 sequences are SNHLY and FYNNEI. The CDR3 spans 13 residues. V was shortened by 5 bases and J by 3 bases, with 10 bases between the two germline ends. In DNA, the CDR3 is TGTGCCAGCAGTTGGGACTTAAAAGAGACCCAGTACTTC. The encoded protein is CASSWDLKETQYF.

The table lists this clone with a count of one. This chain connects TRBV5-4 to TRBJ1-5, with D uncertain. The V end lost 0 bases, the J end lost 0 bases, and 4 bases lay between the germline ends. Germline V gene data show CDR1 as SGHNT and CDR2 as YYREEE (reference sequence). This CDR3 is 14 amino acids long. CDR3 in amino acids: CASSLDGSNQPQHF. The CDR3 DNA follows: TGTGCCAGCAGCTTGGACGGTAGCAATCAGCCCCAGCATTTT.